The text below deals with one T cell receptor beta chain. As yet, its antigen is unknown. Germline loops: CDR1 SGHRS, CDR2 YFSETQ. V dropped 4 bases and J dropped 12 bases, with 20 bases sitting between them. The CDR3 is 14 residues long. The data originate from a study of graft-versus-host responses after intestinal transplantation. Across the study: The transplants performed in recipients were multivisceral, liver-intestinal, or isolated intestinal.

TCRdb's table, derived via immunoSEQ multiplex PCR, lists solely in-frame clones and lacks some. The table has around 97,000 clones, 85% to 95% seen once; the top ten hold approximately 5.5%. The chain joins TRBV5-1 to TRBJ2-1, with D tentatively TRBD1 (6 bases). The receptor was isolated from a human donor who received an intestinal transplant. This material consisted of unstimulated CD8+ T cells sorted from spleen or lymph node cells, taken before intestinal transplant. This CDR3 reads CASSPQGVNVVQFF. The CDR3 nucleotides read TGCGCCAGCAGCCCACAGGGTGTGAATGTTGTGCAGTTCTTC.